This T cell receptor (beta chain) was documented in a study of T cell repertoires in cytomegalovirus infection. At the level of the study: Alongside well-studied HLA-B-restricted CMV epitopes, recently identified HLA-C-restricted CMV epitopes were also used. Public TCR beta signatures marked donors with CMV infection and the matching HLA.

TCRdb analysed the reads with MiXCR anew, one entry per CDR3 protein. This sample has 150,000 or so distinct CDR3 sequences, with about 22% found just once. Trimming shortened V by 2 bases and J by 4 bases, and 25 bases separated the two germline ends. The CDR3 has 19 residues. Germline CDR1 is SGHTA and CDR2 is FQGNSA. The study's findings and limits: CMV-specific HLA-C-restricted TCR beta clonotypes dominated the ex vivo response. The cumulative frequency of public TCR beta families identified carriers of CMV plus the relevant HLA.

In this sample, this clonotype turned up once. What it recognizes is unknown. The rearrangement uses TRBV7-2 and TRBJ2-3; weak D call: TRBD1 (6 bases). This receptor was taken from a human donor in good health (CMV status not recorded). Some clones in this sample may be carry-over from other donors' samples. Sequenced here: CD8+ T cells from cultured PBMCs, sampled from culture after CMV antigen stimulation. The CDR3, as DNA: TGTGCCAGCAGCTTAAACCGCCTGGCCACAGGGAAAGGATCAGATACGCAGTATTTT. This codes for CASSLNRLATGKGSDTQYF.